This T cell receptor (beta chain) was identified in a study of technical replicates of blood from several donors. This clone has a handful of counts. This table comes from immunoSEQ multiplex PCR, and its TCRdb copy is limited to in-frame clones, with some not included. Of more than 55,000 clones listed, approximately 89% are singletons. The receptor was isolated from a human donor in good health. Some clones in this sample may be carry-over from other donors' samples. What was sequenced was PBMCs.

For the CDR3, the DNA is TGTGCCAGCAGCTTCCAGGACAGACACTACGAGCAGTACTTC. Translated, it gives CASSFQDRHYEQYF. The V call is TRBV7-9, the J call TRBJ2-7; possible D gene TRBD1, 6 bases. CDR1 SEHNR and CDR2 FQNEAQ come from the germline V gene (reference sequence). Trimming left V 3 bases short and J 3 bases short, with 12 bases between. This CDR3 region has 14 residues.